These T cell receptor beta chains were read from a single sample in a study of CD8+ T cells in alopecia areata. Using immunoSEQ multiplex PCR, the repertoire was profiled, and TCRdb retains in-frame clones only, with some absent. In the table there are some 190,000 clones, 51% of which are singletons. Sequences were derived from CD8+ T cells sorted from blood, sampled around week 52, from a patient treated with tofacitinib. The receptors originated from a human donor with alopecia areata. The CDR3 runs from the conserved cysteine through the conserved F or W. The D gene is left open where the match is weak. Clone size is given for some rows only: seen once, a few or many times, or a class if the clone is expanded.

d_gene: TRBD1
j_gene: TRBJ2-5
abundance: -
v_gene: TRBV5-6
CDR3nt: TGTGCCAGCAGCTGGACAGGGTCGGTAGAGACCCAGTACTTC
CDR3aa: CASSWTGSVETQYF

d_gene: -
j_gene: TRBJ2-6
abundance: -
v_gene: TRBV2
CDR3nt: TGTGCCAGCCCTGATACGGCGGTCGTCTCTGGGGCCAACGTCCTGACTTTC
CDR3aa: CASPDTAVVSGANVLTF

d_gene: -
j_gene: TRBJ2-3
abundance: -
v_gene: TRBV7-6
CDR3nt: TGTGCCAGCAGCTTAGCGGGGAGCGGGCCAGATACGCAGTATTTT
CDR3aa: CASSLAGSGPDTQYF

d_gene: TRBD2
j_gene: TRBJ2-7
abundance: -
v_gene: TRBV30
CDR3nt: TGTGCCTGGGCTTTTCGGGGGGGCACCTACGAGCAGTACTTC
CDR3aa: CAWAFRGGTYEQYF

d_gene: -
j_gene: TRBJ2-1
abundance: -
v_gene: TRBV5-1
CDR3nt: TGCGCCAGCAGCCCGCGGATAAGCTCCTACAATGAGCAGTTCTTC
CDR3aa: CASSPRISSYNEQFF

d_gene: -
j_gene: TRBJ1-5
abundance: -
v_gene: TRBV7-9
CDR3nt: TGTGCCAGCAGCCCCGACCTTGGGGGCTTTAGCAATCAGCCCCAGCATTTT
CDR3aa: CASSPDLGGFSNQPQHF

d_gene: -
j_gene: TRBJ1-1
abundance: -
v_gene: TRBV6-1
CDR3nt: TGTGCCAGCAGAAAAGTGAACACTGAAGCTTTCTTT
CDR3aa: CASRKVNTEAFF

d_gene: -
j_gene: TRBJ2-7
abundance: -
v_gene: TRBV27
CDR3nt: TGTGCCAGCTCCGGGACGGGTTCCTACGAGCAGTACTTC
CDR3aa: CASSGTGSYEQYF

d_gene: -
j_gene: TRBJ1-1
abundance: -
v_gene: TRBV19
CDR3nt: TGTGCCAGCACCGACGGGCGGACTGAAGCTTTCTTT
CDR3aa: CASTDGRTEAFF

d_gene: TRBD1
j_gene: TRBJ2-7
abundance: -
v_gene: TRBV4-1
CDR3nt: TGCGCCAGCAGCCTCTCAAGGGGGCTCTACGAGCAGTACTTC
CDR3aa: CASSLSRGLYEQYF

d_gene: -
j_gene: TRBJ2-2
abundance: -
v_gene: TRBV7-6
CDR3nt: TGTGCCAGCAGCCATGCAACGAACACCGGGGAGCTGTTTTTT
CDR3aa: CASSHATNTGELFF

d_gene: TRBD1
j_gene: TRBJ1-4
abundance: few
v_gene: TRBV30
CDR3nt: TGTGCCTGTCCAGACAGGGCTAAGGGTGAAAAACTGTTTTTT
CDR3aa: CACPDRAKGEKLFF

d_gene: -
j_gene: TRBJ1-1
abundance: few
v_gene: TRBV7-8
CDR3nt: TGTGCCAGCAGCTTAGCGACCGAAGGGTACACTGAAGCTTTCTTT
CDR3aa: CASSLATEGYTEAFF

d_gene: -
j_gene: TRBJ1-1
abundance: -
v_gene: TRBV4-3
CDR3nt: TGCGCCAGCAGCCAGACCTTACTGACGGCGAACACTGAAGCTTTCTTT
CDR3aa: CASSQTLLTANTEAFF

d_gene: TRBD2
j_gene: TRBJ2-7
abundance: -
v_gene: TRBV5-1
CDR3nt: TGCGCCAGCAGCTCAAGCCGGACTAGCGGTCTCGACGAGCAGTACTTC
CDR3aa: CASSSSRTSGLDEQYF

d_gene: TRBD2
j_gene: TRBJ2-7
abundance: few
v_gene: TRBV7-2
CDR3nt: TGTGCCAGCACCCTCTGGGGGGGTGCCTACGAGCAGTACTTC
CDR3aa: CASTLWGGAYEQYF

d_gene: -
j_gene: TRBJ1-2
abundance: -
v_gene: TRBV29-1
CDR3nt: TGCAGCGTCGGTGGCTACACCTTC
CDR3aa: CSVGGYTF